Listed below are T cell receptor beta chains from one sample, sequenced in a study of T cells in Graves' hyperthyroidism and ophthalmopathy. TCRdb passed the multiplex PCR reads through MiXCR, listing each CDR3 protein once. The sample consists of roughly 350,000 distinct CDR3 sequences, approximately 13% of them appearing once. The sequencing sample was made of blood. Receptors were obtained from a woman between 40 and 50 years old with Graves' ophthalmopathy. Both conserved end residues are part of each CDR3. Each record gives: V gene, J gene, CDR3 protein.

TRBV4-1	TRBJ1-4	CASSQRGGLGEKLFF
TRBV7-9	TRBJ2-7	CASSLVGSANYEQYF
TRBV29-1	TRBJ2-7	CSVQPAEAASSYEQYF
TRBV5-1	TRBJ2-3	CASSLLGGGFGTDTQYF
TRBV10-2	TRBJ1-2	CASAGPGQANYGYTF
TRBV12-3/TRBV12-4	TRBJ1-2	CASSLIGRGYGYTF
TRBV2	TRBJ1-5	CASRGGTQPNQPQHF
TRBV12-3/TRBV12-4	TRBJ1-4	CASCTAREKLFF
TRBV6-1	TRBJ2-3	CASSEKYGVRLTDTQYF
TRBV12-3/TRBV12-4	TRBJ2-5	CASSFGQGETQYF
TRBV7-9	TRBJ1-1	CASSLHEGVAAFF
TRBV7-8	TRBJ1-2	CASSQGQNYGYTF
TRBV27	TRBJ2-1	CASSLYPLASGSDNEQFF
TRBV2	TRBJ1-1	CASRDFAGFF
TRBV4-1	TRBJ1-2	CASRKSGQRNGYTF
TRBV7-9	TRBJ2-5	CASSLDPGRETQYF
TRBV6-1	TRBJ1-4	CASSTTGRGEKLFF
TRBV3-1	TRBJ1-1	CASSQEGGIGTKAFF
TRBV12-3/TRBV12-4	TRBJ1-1	CASSPQIARREAFF
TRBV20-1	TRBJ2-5	CSAKQGTETQYF
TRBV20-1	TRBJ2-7	CSARDGRGIDYEQYF
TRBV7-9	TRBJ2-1	CASTMWEEGVNEQFF
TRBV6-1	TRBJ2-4	CASSPRPPNPGAKNIQYF
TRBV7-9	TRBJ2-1	CASSLAGQPGSYNEQFF
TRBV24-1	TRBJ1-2	CATSDRSGAYGYTF
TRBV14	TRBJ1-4	CASSSFVSSEKLFF
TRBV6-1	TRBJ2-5	CASSLGQGWIETQYF
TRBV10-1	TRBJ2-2	CASRRDRGKSGELFF
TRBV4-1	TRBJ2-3	CASSQTSGSTDTQYF
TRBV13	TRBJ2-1	CASSPGLDRVNEQFF
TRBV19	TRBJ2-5	CASSWDRRTQYF
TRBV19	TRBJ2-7	CASSPTTSGSGDEQYF
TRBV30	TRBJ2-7	CAWSVFSYEQYF
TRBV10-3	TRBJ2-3	CAIKGDATTDTQYF
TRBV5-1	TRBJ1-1	CASSFVGQMGPEAFF
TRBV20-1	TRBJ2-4	CSARDSAGDIQYF
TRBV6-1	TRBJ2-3	CASSPQGSTDTQYF
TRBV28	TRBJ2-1	CASSLRTGVGGEQFF
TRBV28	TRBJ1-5	CASSLRPLGGDPKYSNQPQHF
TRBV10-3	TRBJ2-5	CADLGIQETQYF
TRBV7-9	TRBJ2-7	CASSLEIADYEQYF
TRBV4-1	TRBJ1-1	CASSQDRSGDQAFF
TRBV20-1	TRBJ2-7	CSAREQTGVWEQYF
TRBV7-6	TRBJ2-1	CASSLSASPQYNEQFF
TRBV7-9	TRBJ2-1	CASSQGPLGIDEQFF
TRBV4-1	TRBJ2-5	CASSQGRVDRQETQYF
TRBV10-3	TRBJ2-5	CAISESRPGETQYF
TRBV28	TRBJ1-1	CASSETGGGWTEAFF